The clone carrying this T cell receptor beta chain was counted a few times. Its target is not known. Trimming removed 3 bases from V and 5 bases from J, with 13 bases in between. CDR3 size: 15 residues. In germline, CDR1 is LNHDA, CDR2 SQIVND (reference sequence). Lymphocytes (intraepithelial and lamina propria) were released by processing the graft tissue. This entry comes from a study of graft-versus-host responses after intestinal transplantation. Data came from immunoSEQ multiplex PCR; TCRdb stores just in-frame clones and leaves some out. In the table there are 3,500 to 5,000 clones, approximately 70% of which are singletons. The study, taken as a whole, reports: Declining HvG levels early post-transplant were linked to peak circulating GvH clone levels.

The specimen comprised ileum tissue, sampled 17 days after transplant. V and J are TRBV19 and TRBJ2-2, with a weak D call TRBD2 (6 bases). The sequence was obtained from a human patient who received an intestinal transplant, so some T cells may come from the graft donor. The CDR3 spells CASSIGGVPTGELFF. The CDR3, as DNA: TGTGCCAGTAGTATCGGGGGTGTCCCAACCGGGGAGCTGTTTTTT.